The text below deals with one TCR beta chain. Antigen: not known. Repertoires were generated with immunoSEQ multiplex PCR, while TCRdb's copy carries only in-frame clones and drops some. Of tens of thousands of clones in the sample, approximately 80% were seen once. Trimming cost V 1 base and J 10 bases, with 11 bases left between them. CDR1 and CDR2 from the germline V gene are MGHRA and YSYEKL. The CDR3 length is 14 residues. The data are from a study of vaccination effects on CD4 cells after COVID-19. Sequencing in the ViraFEST assay came after antigen-specific CD4+ T cells had been expanded with viral peptide pools, which were used to stimulate PBMC. Subsequent to 10 days of culture, CD4+ T cells were isolated. PBMC were cultured at a few million per well with around 9.2 IU/ml IL-2 and 10 ug/ml peptides.

The sequence came from a human donor who received a COVID-19 vaccine. The input for sequencing was CD4+ T cells from PBMCs cultured with HCoV-229E spike peptides, taken before COVID-19 vaccination. This rearrangement joins TRBV4-1 to TRBJ1-6; D not certain. CDR3 bases: TGCGCCAGCAGCCAAGTCAGGAGTGGGTCACCCCTCCACTTT. Translated: CASSQVRSGSPLHF.